These 24 T cell receptor beta chains were all obtained from the same sample, sequenced in a study of T cells in Graves' hyperthyroidism and ophthalmopathy. TCR beta CDR3 regions were amplified from RNA. Researchers ran a first-round RT-PCR on the TCR CDR3 using the HTBI primer set. MiXCR was run by TCRdb on the multiplex PCR reads, yielding one entry per CDR3 protein. Of about 420,000 distinct CDR3 sequences in the sample, more than 15% are singletons; the top ten hold almost 8%. Sequencing was done on a sample of blood. These TCRs come from a woman between 18 and 29 years old with Graves' hyperthyroidism.

This clonotype was picked up many times. The rearrangement links TRBV24-1 to TRBJ2-7; the match to TRBD1 covers 8 bases. This CDR3 has 15 residues. From germline, CDR1 is KGHDR and CDR2 SFDVKD. V was pared by 5 bases and J by 5 bases, with 10 bases of the junction left unmatched. CDR3: CATSARTGRFDEQYF. CDR3 nucleotide sequence: TGTGCCACCAGTGCTCGGACAGGGAGGTTCGACGAGCAGTACTTC.

This rearrangement joins TRBV7-9 to TRBJ1-3; TRBD1 agrees at 11 bases. There are 19 residues in the CDR3. Germline loops: CDR1 SEHNR, CDR2 FQNEAQ (reference sequence). The trim removed 5 bases at V and 5 bases at J, leaving 17 bases unmatched. CDR3 in amino acids: CASSPETPHGTGGRNTIYF. The CDR3 nucleotides are TGTGCCAGCAGCCCAGAGACGCCCCACGGGACAGGGGGGCGAAACACCATATATTTT.

This clonotype showed up many times. The V call is TRBV13, the J call TRBJ2-1; 8 bases match TRBD1. Germline V gene sequence: CDR1 PRHDT, CDR2 FYEKMQ (reference sequence). The CDR3 totals 15 residues. After removal of 5 bases from V and 6 bases from J, the junction contained 9 bases not matched to a gene. CDR3 residues: CASSPGQGLGNEQFF. The CDR3 DNA sequence: TGTGCCAGCAGCCCAGGACAGGGTTTGGGCAATGAGCAGTTCTTC. The full variable domain, its missing parts supplied by reference TRBV13 and TRBJ2-1, is AAGVIQSPRHLIKEKRETATLKCYPIPRHDTVYWYQQGPGQDPQFLISFYEKMQSDKGSIPDRFSAQQFSDYHSELNMSSLELGDSALYFCASSPGQGLGNEQFFGPGTRLTVL.

This clonotype was counted between two and nine times. J is TRBJ2-2 and V is TRBV6-1; 10 nucleotides align to TRBD2. Germline loops: CDR1 MNHNS, CDR2 SASEGT. This CDR3 has 14 amino acids. The V gene end was trimmed by 11 bases and the J gene end by 1 base; junction bases not matched to a gene: 4. The CDR3 spells CAGRTSGNTGELFF. CDR3 nucleotides: TGTGCCGGCCGGACTAGCGGGAACACCGGGGAGCTGTTTTTT.

This clonotype appeared many times. Sequence at one end of the junction differs from germline and may be a read error. The chain links TRBV5-1 to TRBJ2-3, with 15 bases matching TRBD2. In germline, CDR1 is SGHRS, CDR2 YFSETQ. This CDR3 contains 16 residues. This chain's CDR3 is CASSPGLAGGTDTQYF. The CDR3 DNA reads as TGTGCCAGCAGTCCCGGACTAGCGGGAGGGACAGATACGCAGTATTTT.

This clonotype was observed many times. The V gene is TRBV12-5, the J gene TRBJ2-5; D uncertain. The CDR3 runs 13 residues. Trimming pared 3 bases from V and 4 bases from J, leaving 9 bases between. Germline CDR1 LGHNT, CDR2 FRNRAP. CDR3 bases: TGTGCTAGTGGTTTCGGGCAGGTAGAGACCCAGTACTTC. Amino acid sequence: CASGFGQVETQYF. Complete variable domain (other parts from reference TRBV12-5 and TRBJ2-5): DARVTQTPRHKVTEMGQEVTMRCQPILGHNTVFWYRQTMMQGLELLAYFRNRAPLDDSGMPKDRFSAEMPDATLATLKIQPSEPRDSAVYFCASGFGQVETQYFGPGTRLLVL.

This chain connects TRBV9 to TRBJ2-3, with 11 bases fitting TRBD2. Germline CDR1 SGDLS, CDR2 YYNGEE. The J segment lost 1 base and the V segment lost 4 bases, leaving 14 bases of the junction unmatched. This CDR3 is built from 19 residues. CDR3 sequence (DNA): TGTGCCAGCAGCCCACCCTCTAGACTAGCGGGGCCTGGCACAGATACGCAGTATTTT. This sequence encodes CASSPPSRLAGPGTDTQYF.

This clonotype was observed many times. The J gene is TRBJ2-7, the V gene TRBV7-3; 10 positions match TRBD2. The CDR3 runs 14 residues. Trimming at V came to 5 bases and at J to 7 bases, leaving 8 bases not matched to a gene. Germline V gene data show CDR1 as SGHTA and CDR2 as FQGTGA. CDR3 sequence: CASSPGTSVWEQYF. The CDR3 coding sequence is TGTGCCAGCAGCCCTGGGACTAGCGTGTGGGAGCAGTACTTC.

This clonotype occurred many times. The chain has TRBV3-1 and TRBJ2-5; D possibly corresponds to TRBD1 (6 bases). V dropped 1 base and J dropped 1 base, with 10 bases sitting between them. The germline V gene has CDR1 LGHDT and CDR2 YNNKEL (reference sequence). This CDR3 is built from 15 residues. CDR3 residues: CASSQVRTAQETQYF. CDR3 in DNA: TGTGCCAGCAGCCAAGTCCGGACAGCCCAAGAGACCCAGTACTTC.

This clonotype appeared many times. In DNA, the CDR3 is TGTGCCAGCTCACCTTACAACGGCCACTTGGACACCATATATTTT. Protein: CASSPYNGHLDTIYF. The chain couples TRBV18 to TRBJ1-3; D gene uncertain. Germline V lookup: CDR1 KGHSH, CDR2 LQKENI. This CDR3 spans 15 amino acids. Deletions cut 3 bases from V and 8 bases from J, with 17 bases between.

This clonotype was counted ten times or more. V is TRBV28 and J is TRBJ1-2, with 11 bases matching TRBD1. Germline trimming cut 4 bases from V and 4 bases from J; bases unmatched to any gene: 5. The germline V gene encodes CDR1 MDHEN and CDR2 SYDVKM. The CDR3 consists of 15 residues. Here the CDR3 DNA reads TGTGCCAGCAGTTCAAGGACAGGGGGCGGCTATGGCTACACCTTC. It codes for CASSSRTGGGYGYTF.

This clonotype has a count of ten or more. This chain uses TRBV11-2 with TRBJ1-1, with D unresolved. Germline V gene data show CDR1 as SGHAT and CDR2 as FQNNGV. There are 15 residues in the CDR3. With 1 base removed from V and 7 bases from J, the gap between germline ends came to 16 bases. The CDR3 sequence is CASSLGSAGIGEAFF. CDR3 nucleotides: TGTGCCAGCAGCTTAGGAAGCGCGGGGATTGGTGAAGCTTTCTTT.

This clonotype turned up a few times. The CDR3 DNA follows: TGTGCCAGCAGCCAAACTGGGACAGAGTACAATGAGCAGTTCTTC. Amino acid sequence: CASSQTGTEYNEQFF. V gene TRBV12-3 or TRBV12-4 combines with J gene TRBJ2-1; 7 bases align to TRBD1. V gave up 6 bases and J gave up 4 bases; unmatched junction bases: 9. This CDR3 spans 15 amino acids.

At least ten counts were recorded for this clonotype. The chain recombines TRBV15 with TRBJ2-3; tentative D call: TRBD2 (6 bases). CDR1 LNHNV and CDR2 YYDKDF come from the germline V gene (reference sequence). V was shortened by 6 bases and J by 4 bases, with 17 bases between the two germline ends. The CDR3 extends over 15 amino acids. The CDR3 nucleotides read TGTGCCACCAGGTCGGGGGACGTCCTAGCAGATACGCAGTATTTT. This gives the protein CATRSGDVLADTQYF.

This clonotype was seen a few times. A much larger clone differs from this one at a single base, so this may be a read error. The V gene is TRBV5-1, the J gene TRBJ2-1, with 7 positions matching TRBD2. This CDR3 region has 15 residues. Trimming at V came to 7 bases and at J to 8 bases, leaving 15 bases not matched to a gene. Germline-derived CDR1 and CDR2 are SGHRS and YFSETQ. This CDR3 reads CASALVIREGDEQFF. The CDR3 DNA follows: TGCGCCAGCGCTCTAGTCATCAGGGAGGGCGATGAGCAGTTCTTC.

Notes on this clonotype: A much bigger clone sits one base away, suggesting this may be a read error. V and J are TRBV18 and TRBJ2-1, with a tentative D call TRBD1 (6 bases). Per the germline V gene, CDR1 is KGHSH and CDR2 is LQKENI. V was pared by 7 bases and J by 5 bases, with 12 bases between. The CDR3 has 13 amino acids. CDR3 protein: CASLRGQNNEQFF. DNA for the CDR3: TGTGCCAGCTTACGGGGACAAAACAATGAGCAGTTCTTC.

This clonotype was seen many times. The rearrangement links TRBV27 to TRBJ1-2, with unresolved D. This CDR3 has 15 residues. The V gene's germline CDR1 is MNHEY and CDR2 SMNVEV (reference sequence). The germline V and J ends were trimmed by 4 bases and 2 bases, with 14 bases remaining between them. CDR3 in amino acids: CASSSKASLNYGYTF. DNA of the CDR3: TGTGCCAGCAGTTCGAAAGCCTCACTCAACTATGGCTACACCTTC.

This clonotype was observed a handful of times. The chain couples TRBV30 to TRBJ1-5; tentative D call: TRBD1 (5 bases). CDR3 size: 15 residues. Looked up from germline, CDR1 is GTSNPN and CDR2 is SVGIG (reference sequence). Trimming pared 1 base from V and 3 bases from J, leaving 13 bases between. The CDR3 nucleotides read TGTGCCTGGAGTGATGGGACGGCTCACAATCAGCCCCAGCATTTT. This encodes CAWSDGTAHNQPQHF.

This clonotype turned up a few times. The chain is built from TRBV19 and TRBJ2-1; D is undetermined. The CDR3 is made up of 12 amino acids. CDR1 is LNHDA and CDR2 is SQIVND in the germline V gene (reference sequence). V shed 3 bases and J shed 8 bases, with 8 bases lying between them. Here the CDR3 reads CASSIIADEQFF. In DNA, the CDR3 is TGTGCCAGTAGTATTATCGCGGATGAGCAGTTCTTC.

Details on this clonotype: A much larger clone differs from this one at a single base, so this may be a read error. This rearrangement joins TRBV7-9 to TRBJ2-7; no definite D call. V gave up 4 bases and J gave up 4 bases, with 5 bases separating them. There are 11 residues in the CDR3. Germline V lookup: CDR1 SEHNR, CDR2 FQNEAQ (reference sequence). This CDR3 is CASSSMYEQYF. The DNA of the CDR3 is TGTGCCAGCAGCTCGATGTACGAGCAGTACTTC.

This clonotype was counted at least ten times. The J gene is TRBJ2-5, the V gene TRBV20-1, with D perhaps matching TRBD2 (5 bases). V dropped 4 bases and J dropped 2 bases, with 8 bases sitting between them. Germline V gene sequence: CDR1 DFQATT, CDR2 SNEGSKA (reference sequence). This CDR3 has 12 residues. The CDR3 is CSATREQETQYF. CDR3 DNA sequence: TGCAGTGCTACCCGGGAACAAGAGACCCAGTACTTC.

This clonotype appeared a single time. The rearrangement links TRBV30 to TRBJ2-3; 8 bases are a match to TRBD2. The ends lost 3 bases at V and 7 bases at J; junction bases unmatched: 6. The germline CDR1 and CDR2 sequences are GTSNPN and SVGIG (reference sequence). The CDR3 totals 13 residues. CDR3 residues: CAWRPGGGNTQYF. DNA for the CDR3: TGTGCCTGGAGACCGGGAGGGGGAAATACGCAGTATTTT.

In its sample, this clonotype was seen many times. V is TRBV27 and J is TRBJ2-4, with D tentatively TRBD2 (5 bases). The ends were cut back, 2 bases at V and 5 bases at J, with 10 bases in the middle. This CDR3 has 14 amino acids. From germline, CDR1 is MNHEY and CDR2 SMNVEV (reference sequence). The CDR3, as DNA: TGTGCCAGCAGTTTAACGGAGGCGGAAAACATTCAGTACTTC. Amino acid sequence: CASSLTEAENIQYF.

This clonotype was seen ten or more times. The chain couples TRBV6-1 to TRBJ2-7, with TRBD1 as a possible D gene (6 bases). The length of the CDR3 is 12 residues. Trimming removed 6 bases from V and 7 bases from J, with 13 bases in between. The V gene's germline CDR1 is MNHNS and CDR2 SASEGT. This CDR3 is CASRSGTREQYF. The CDR3 bases are TGTGCCAGCAGGTCCGGGACAAGGGAGCAGTACTTC.